The next 30 T cell receptor beta chains were all read from a single sample in a study of control samples from healthy donors and cancer patients. The protocol was immunoSEQ multiplex PCR, while the TCRdb copy is restricted to in-frame clones and leaves out a portion. The profile shows 100,000 to 150,000 clones, 80% to 95% of them singletons. The material sequenced was blood. The receptor set was obtained from a man aged 40-49 years in good health.

CDR3 protein: CASSQDRTNYGYTF. The CDR3 nucleotides are TGTGCCAGTAGTCAGGACAGAACTAACTATGGCTACACCTTC. This chain joins TRBV19 and TRBJ1-2; weak D call: TRBD1 (6 bases). CDR1 LNHDA and CDR2 SQIVND come from the germline V gene (reference sequence). Trimming pared 5 bases from V and 0 bases from J, leaving 10 bases between. This CDR3 has 14 amino acids. The variable domain in full, with the rest retrieved from reference TRBV19 and TRBJ1-2, is DGGITQSPKYLFRKEGQNVTLSCEQNLNHDAMYWYRQDPGQGLRLIYYSQIVNDFQKGDIAEGYSVSREKKESFPLTVTSAQKNPTAFYLCASSQDRTNYGYTFGSGTRLTVV.

The gene calls are TRBV7-2 and TRBJ2-5; D tentatively reads TRBD1 or TRBD2 (5 bases each). Germline CDR1 is SGHTA and CDR2 is FQGNSA. Trimming pared 2 bases from V and 5 bases from J, leaving 15 bases between. The length of the CDR3 is 15 residues. CDR3 sequence: CASSLQSGAGETQYF. CDR3 bases: TGTGCCAGCAGCTTACAATCCGGGGCCGGGGAGACCCAGTACTTC.

The V gene is TRBV9, the J gene TRBJ2-5; D might be TRBD2 (6 bases). The CDR3 totals 15 residues. Trimming removed 4 bases at V and 3 bases at J, with 16 bases between. Germline CDR1 is SGDLS and CDR2 is YYNGEE. The CDR3 loop is CASSPRGASEETQYF. In DNA form, the CDR3 reads TGTGCCAGCAGCCCCCGAGGAGCTAGCGAAGAGACCCAGTACTTC.

The table lists this clone with a few counts. The chain links TRBV5-1 to TRBJ2-3, with D tentatively TRBD1 (6 bases). With 2 bases removed from V and 2 bases from J, the gap between germline ends came to 12 bases. The CDR3 is 15 residues long. CDR1 SGHRS and CDR2 YFSETQ come from the germline V gene. The CDR3 protein is CASSLGTGHTDTQYF. Written as DNA, the CDR3 is TGCGCCAGCAGCTTAGGTACAGGGCACACAGATACGCAGTATTTT.

V gene TRBV9 combines with J gene TRBJ2-5; D is perhaps TRBD1 or TRBD2 (5 bases each). The CDR3 is 17 amino acids. Trimming took off 3 bases at V and 1 base at J, with 19 bases between the two ends. CDR1 is SGDLS and CDR2 is YYNGEE in the germline V gene. This CDR3 is CASSEGTGRGPQETQYF. The CDR3, as DNA: TGTGCCAGCAGCGAGGGGACCGGACGAGGCCCCCAAGAGACCCAGTACTTC. The entire variable domain, with the rest obtained from reference TRBV9 and TRBJ2-5, is as follows: DSGVTQTPKHLITATGQRVTLRCSPRSGDLSVYWYQQSLDQGLQFLIQYYNGEERAKGNILERFSAQQFPDLHSELNLSSLELGDSALYFCASSEGTGRGPQETQYFGPGTRLLVL.

The chain uses TRBV30 and TRBJ1-3; TRBD1 is a possible D gene (6 bases). The V end was cut by 3 bases, the J end by 4 bases, with 16 bases between. This CDR3 is built from 15 residues. Looked up from germline, CDR1 is GTSNPN and CDR2 is SVGIG (reference sequence). The CDR3 is CAWSNGAGVGNTIYF. CDR3 DNA sequence: TGTGCCTGGAGCAACGGGGCAGGGGTAGGAAACACCATATATTTT.

Details on this clone: Other nucleotide sequences in the sample specify the same CDR3. This chain connects TRBV9 to TRBJ2-3; 7 nucleotides match TRBD2. V gave up 3 bases and J gave up 0 bases; unmatched junction bases: 4. CDR1 is SGDLS, CDR2 YYNGEE, per germline. The CDR3 has 15 amino acids. The CDR3 spells CASSGRGVSTDTQYF. CDR3 bases: TGTGCCAGCAGCGGTCGGGGGGTAAGCACAGATACGCAGTATTTT.

The CDR3 DNA is TGCGCCAGCAGCTTGGACAGACCCGGCGGGGAGCTGTTTTTT. Encoded protein: CASSLDRPGGELFF. The chain is built from TRBV5-1 and TRBJ2-2; D unclear. The germline CDR1 and CDR2 sequences are SGHRS and YFSETQ. V lost 0 bases and J lost 7, with 10 bases in between. This CDR3 is 14 amino acids long.

This chain joins TRBV2 and TRBJ1-5; D is unclear. Deletions cut 4 bases from V and 5 bases from J, with 9 bases between. The CDR3 extends over 13 amino acids. Germline V gene sequence: CDR1 SNHLY, CDR2 FYNNEI. CDR3 sequence: CASSAEADQPQHF. DNA of the CDR3: TGTGCCAGCAGTGCGGAGGCCGATCAGCCCCAGCATTTT.

This chain links TRBV2 with TRBJ2-7; D is ambiguous. CDR1 and CDR2 from the germline V gene are SNHLY and FYNNEI. The CDR3 covers 14 residues. V was clipped by 0 bases and J by 3 bases, with 9 bases between them. CDR3 loop: CASSEAQRNYEQYF. The CDR3 region has the DNA TGTGCCAGCAGTGAAGCGCAGAGAAACTACGAGCAGTACTTC.

This sequence joins TRBV29-1 and TRBJ2-6; weak D call: TRBD1 (6 bases). The CDR3 sequence is 14 residues long. CDR1 and CDR2 (germline): SQVTM, ANQGSEA. Trimming removed 6 bases from V and 2 bases from J, with 11 bases in between. The CDR3 region has the DNA TGCAGCGTAACAGGGAGAGCTGGGGCCAACGTCCTGACTTTC. It translates to CSVTGRAGANVLTF.

The rearrangement joins TRBV9 to TRBJ1-4; D is possibly TRBD1 (5 bases). The CDR3 is 17 residues long. The V and J ends lost 3 bases and 2 bases respectively, with 17 bases between them. Germline lookup yields CDR1 SGDLS and CDR2 YYNGEE. The CDR3 DNA follows: TGTGCCAGCAGCGCGGGGTACTTAGGGGCCACTAATGAAAAACTGTTTTTT. Protein product: CASSAGYLGATNEKLFF.

This chain connects TRBV5-3 to TRBJ1-1; D is perhaps TRBD1 (6 bases). TRBV5-3 counts as an open reading frame of uncertain function. V lost 4 bases, J lost 1 base, and 11 bases lay in between. This CDR3 comprises 14 residues. CDR3 sequence: CARSTPTGNTEAFF. The CDR3 DNA follows: TGTGCCAGAAGCACGCCGACAGGGAACACTGAAGCTTTCTTT.

The gene calls are TRBV19 and TRBJ2-6; 8 positions agree with TRBD1. There are 17 residues in the CDR3. Germline lookup yields CDR1 LNHDA and CDR2 SQIVND (reference sequence). With V trimmed by 7 bases and J by 0 bases, 8 bases remained unmatched. CDR3 sequence reads: CASTLAGGTSGANVLTF. The CDR3 bases are TGTGCCAGTACCCTAGCAGGGGGCACCTCTGGGGCCAACGTCCTGACTTTC.

The V call is TRBV4-1, the J call TRBJ1-2; possible D gene TRBD1, 6 bases. V lost 1 base and J 2 bases, leaving 11 bases between the germline ends. The CDR3 has 15 amino acids. Germline V gene data show CDR1 as MGHRA and CDR2 as YSYEKL. The CDR3 spells CASSQVGQTNYGYTF. In DNA, the CDR3 is TGCGCCAGCAGCCAAGTCGGACAGACCAACTATGGCTACACCTTC.

This chain links TRBV7-9 with TRBJ2-7; the D gene is possibly TRBD2 (6 bases). The CDR3 runs 14 residues. Looked up from germline, CDR1 is SEHNR and CDR2 is FQNEAQ (reference sequence). The V and J ends lost 1 base and 3 bases respectively, with 10 bases between them. This CDR3 reads CASSLGGEHYEQYF. The CDR3 DNA follows: TGTGCCAGCAGCTTAGGCGGGGAGCACTACGAGCAGTACTTC.

V and J are TRBV10-3 and TRBJ2-5, with a tentative D call TRBD2 (5 bases). V was cut by 8 bases and J by 1 base, with 11 bases left in between. This CDR3 is built from 13 residues. CDR1 is ENHRY, CDR2 SYGVKD, per germline. The CDR3 is CAIGWLAQETQYF. CDR3 sequence (DNA): TGTGCCATCGGGTGGCTAGCCCAAGAGACCCAGTACTTC.

The chain combines TRBV10-2 with TRBJ2-7; D might be TRBD2 (6 bases). Trimming cost V 10 bases and J 0 bases, with 13 bases left between them. This CDR3 contains 13 residues. Germline CDR1 reads WSHSY; CDR2 reads SAAADI. The CDR3 DNA is TGCGCCACCCGAGGAGGGCACTCCTACGAGCAGTACTTC. Encoded protein: CATRGGHSYEQYF.

The chain links TRBV28 to TRBJ1-3; 7 nucleotides line up with TRBD1. Germline V gene sequence: CDR1 MDHEN, CDR2 SYDVKM. This CDR3 spans 16 amino acids. Germline trimming cut 1 base from V and 3 bases from J; bases unmatched to any gene: 6. The CDR3 reads CASSLLAGGLGNTIYF. CDR3 sequence (DNA): TGTGCCAGCAGTTTATTGGCAGGGGGACTTGGAAACACCATATATTTT.

The chain joins TRBV19 to TRBJ1-6, with unresolved D. The CDR3 runs to 15 residues. The ends were cut back, 0 bases at V and 6 bases at J, with 9 bases in the middle. CDR1 and CDR2 from the germline V gene are LNHDA and SQIVND (reference sequence). The CDR3 loop reads CASSIDRVVNSPLHF. DNA for the CDR3: TGTGCCAGTAGTATAGATCGGGTGGTTAATTCACCCCTCCACTTT.

The gene calls are TRBV29-1 and TRBJ1-2; D call uncertain. Trimming cost V 0 bases and J 5 bases, with 4 bases left between them. The CDR3 length is 11 residues. CDR1 and CDR2 (germline): SQVTM, ANQGSEA. CDR3 sequence (DNA): TGCAGCGTTGAAGATCTTTATGGCTACACCTTC. Its protein is CSVEDLYGYTF.

The V and J genes are TRBV13 and TRBJ2-7, with D perhaps TRBD2 (6 bases). V lost 6 bases to trimming and J lost 1 base, with 13 bases between them. Germline CDR1 reads PRHDT; CDR2 reads FYEKMQ (reference sequence). The CDR3 is 14 residues long. For the CDR3, the DNA is TGTGCCAGCAGTTTGGGGCGGGGTTCCTACGAGCAGTACTTC. It yields the protein CASSLGRGSYEQYF. Combining the CDR3 with reference TRBV13 and TRBJ2-7 gives the whole variable domain AAGVIQSPRHLIKEKRETATLKCYPIPRHDTVYWYQQGPGQDPQFLISFYEKMQSDKGSIPDRFSAQQFSDYHSELNMSSLELGDSALYFCASSLGRGSYEQYFGPGTRLTVT.

The gene calls are TRBV3-1 (or the pseudogene TRBV3-2) and TRBJ1-5; TRBD1 agrees at 9 bases. V was pared by 0 bases and J by 9 bases, with 6 bases of the junction left unmatched. Germline V lookup: CDR1 LGHDT, CDR2 YNNKEL (reference sequence). The CDR3 consists of 15 residues. CDR3 bases: TGTGCCAGCAGCCAAGATGGGACAGGGAGAGGGCCCCAGCATTTT. Protein sequence: CASSQDGTGRGPQHF.

The genes are TRBV7-7 and TRBJ2-2; D is ambiguous. CDR3 length: 12 amino acids. CDR1 is SSHAT and CDR2 is FNYEAQ in the germline V gene (reference sequence). The CDR3 nucleotides are TGTGCTAGTTCCAAGAACACCGGGGAGCTGTTTTTT. It specifies CASSKNTGELFF.

V usage is TRBV4-1 and J usage is TRBJ1-2; 8 bases match TRBD1. The CDR3 has 16 amino acids. Losses at the gene ends were 0 bases for V and 6 bases for J; bases not matched to a gene: 9. The germline gives CDR1 MGHRA, CDR2 YSYEKL. DNA of the CDR3: TGCGCCAGCAGCCAAGAACCGGACAGGGAACTCAATGGCTACACCTTC. Translation gives CASSQEPDRELNGYTF.

This clone was recorded a few times. V is TRBV4-1 and J is TRBJ1-4, with 7 bases matching TRBD1. V shed 4 bases, J shed 4 bases, and the junction held 12 bases outside the gene matches. Germline loops: CDR1 MGHRA, CDR2 YSYEKL. This CDR3 comprises 17 residues. CDR3 region: CASSRETGMGLNEKLFF. CDR3 bases: TGCGCCAGCAGCCGAGAGACAGGGATGGGGCTTAATGAAAAACTGTTTTTT.

The chain is built from TRBV2 and TRBJ1-2, with 7 bases that match TRBD1. The CDR3 sequence is 16 residues long. The V gene's germline CDR1 is SNHLY and CDR2 FYNNEI. Losses at the gene ends were 4 bases for V and 4 bases for J; bases not matched to a gene: 12. This CDR3 is CASSALYRGSSYGYTF. CDR3 bases: TGTGCCAGCAGTGCCCTTTACAGGGGCTCCTCCTATGGCTACACCTTC.

CDR3 in DNA: TGTGCCACCAGCCCCGGCGACAGGGGGTGGCGAGAGACCCAGTACTTC. It translates to CATSPGDRGWRETQYF. V usage is TRBV24-1 and J usage is TRBJ2-5; 9 bases are a match to TRBD1. Germline V gives CDR1 KGHDR, CDR2 SFDVKD. The J segment lost 4 bases and the V segment lost 7 bases, leaving 12 bases of the junction unmatched. This CDR3 is 16 amino acids long.

This chain joins TRBV12-1 and TRBJ2-6. TRBV12-1 is flagged as a pseudogene. The CDR3 loop spans 17 amino acids. The CDR3 DNA follows: TGTGCCAGCAGCCACCGGGCGGACGGCTCTGGGGCCAACGTCCTGACTTTC. This encodes CASSHRADGSGANVLTF.

J is TRBJ2-6 and V is TRBV19; D gene ambiguous. Germline assignment: CDR1 LNHDA and CDR2 SQIVND (reference sequence). The CDR3 runs 16 residues. Trimming took 0 bases from V and 1 from J, leaving 7 bases between them. CDR3 sequence reads: CASSIEWGSGANVLTF. Written as DNA, the CDR3 is TGTGCCAGTAGTATAGAATGGGGTTCTGGGGCCAACGTCCTGACTTTC.